A single sample is the source of the 20 T cell receptor beta chains below, sequenced in a study of memory CD4+ T cells and cytomegalovirus serostatus. Single viable CD3+CD4+CD8-CD45RO+ cells were sorted as the memory CD4+ T cells. Here immunoSEQ multiplex PCR was the method, and the copy in TCRdb shows in-frame clones only, minus some. Counted here are around 40,000 clones, around 78% occurring once; the ten biggest clones make up approximately 0.8%. The sequenced material came from memory CD4+ T cells from blood. Every receptor here comes from an adult in good health and CMV-seronegative.

This clone was found a few times. The chain employs TRBV6-1 and TRBJ1-6; 7 nucleotides agree with TRBD1. CDR3 size: 12 residues. CDR1 and CDR2 (germline): MNHNS, SASEGT. V dropped 8 bases and J dropped 8; count of bases not matched to a gene: 3. This chain's CDR3 is CASQGGYSPLHF. DNA of the CDR3: TGTGCCAGCCAGGGGGGATATTCACCCCTCCACTTT.

The chain carries TRBV7-8 and TRBJ2-2; no reliable D call. CDR3 length equals 12 residues. With 1 base removed from V and 8 bases from J, the gap between germline ends came to 5 bases. CDR1 SGHVS and CDR2 FQNEAQ come from the germline V gene. The CDR3 DNA reads TGTGCCAGCAGCTTAGGGCCGGGGGAGCTGTTTTTT. It yields the protein CASSLGPGELFF.

This clone was observed a handful of times. V is TRBV6-4 and J is TRBJ1-1; D is unclear. With 6 bases removed from V and 1 base from J, the gap between germline ends came to 12 bases. This CDR3 has 14 residues. Germline V gives CDR1 MRHNA, CDR2 SNTAGT. CDR3 nucleotides: TGTGCCAGCAGCCCCGCCCCGGGGAACACTGAAGCTTTCTTT. Amino acid sequence: CASSPAPGNTEAFF.

The V call is TRBV6-1, the J call TRBJ2-1; weak D call: TRBD1 (6 bases). V was cut by 4 bases and J by 9 bases, with 16 bases left in between. CDR1 is MNHNS and CDR2 is SASEGT in the germline V gene. The CDR3 extends over 14 amino acids. The CDR3 region has the DNA TGTGCCAGCAGTGCATCGACAGGTTGGGGTGAGCAGTTCTTC. Translation gives CASSASTGWGEQFF.

The chain has TRBV25-1 and TRBJ1-1; TRBD1 aligns across 8 bases. There are 14 residues in the CDR3. Looked up from germline, CDR1 is MGHDK and CDR2 is SYGVNS. J lost 5 bases, V lost 4 bases, and 6 bases had no gene match. The CDR3 protein is CASSGDRGTTEAFF. CDR3 nucleotides: TGTGCCAGCAGTGGCGACAGGGGTACGACTGAAGCTTTCTTT.

This clone was detected a few times. This sequence joins TRBV6-5 and TRBJ2-5; D possibly corresponds to TRBD1 (5 bases). Germline CDR1 and CDR2: MNHEY and SVGAGI. The CDR3 has 13 residues. Trimming cost V 5 bases and J 2 bases, with 9 bases left between them. The CDR3 sequence: CASSPGWQETQYF. CDR3 in DNA: TGTGCCAGCAGTCCAGGGTGGCAAGAGACCCAGTACTTC.

The chain employs TRBV7-2 and TRBJ2-7; 11 positions match TRBD2. The CDR3 contains 16 residues. V gave up 1 base and J gave up 2 bases; unmatched junction bases: 4. In germline, CDR1 is SGHTA, CDR2 FQGNSA. Here the CDR3 reads CASSLDHSGGAYEQYF. The CDR3 DNA is TGTGCCAGCAGCTTAGACCATAGCGGGGGGGCCTACGAGCAGTACTTC.

This clone was picked up one time. The gene calls are TRBV25-1 and TRBJ1-1, with D maybe TRBD1 (5 bases). This CDR3 comprises 16 residues. Germline V gene data show CDR1 as MGHDK and CDR2 as SYGVNS. Trimming pared 4 bases from V and 4 bases from J, leaving 19 bases between. This CDR3 is CASSGGRVSLVTEAFF. As DNA, the CDR3 is TGTGCCAGCAGTGGGGGCAGGGTTTCTTTGGTCACTGAAGCTTTCTTT.

The J gene is TRBJ1-1, the V gene TRBV30; D is uncertain. From germline, CDR1 is GTSNPN and CDR2 SVGIG (reference sequence). This CDR3 has 12 residues. Trimming removed 5 bases at V and 5 bases at J, with 12 bases between. CDR3 DNA: TGTGCCTGGGGACCCGGAGGGACTGAAGCTTTCTTT. Its protein is CAWGPGGTEAFF.

Judged by abundance, this clone is medium-sized. This rearrangement joins TRBV6-1 to TRBJ2-3, with D uncertain. V lost 4 bases to trimming and J lost 5 bases, with 4 bases between them. CDR3 length: 11 residues. CDR1 is MNHNS and CDR2 is SASEGT in the germline V gene. The CDR3 sequence is CASSGLDTQYF. The CDR3 DNA follows: TGTGCCAGCAGTGGACTAGATACGCAGTATTTT.

V usage is TRBV14 and J usage is TRBJ1-1; unclear D gene. The germline V gene has CDR1 SGHDN and CDR2 FVKESK. The CDR3 has 12 residues. The ends were cut back, 0 bases at V and 7 bases at J, with 6 bases in the middle. CDR3 in amino acids: CASSQEVGEAFF. CDR3 sequence (DNA): TGTGCCAGCAGCCAAGAGGTGGGTGAAGCTTTCTTT.

The chain carries TRBV7-6 and TRBJ2-7, with unresolved D. The CDR3 contains 14 residues. The germline gives CDR1 SGHVS, CDR2 FNYEAQ. Trimming shortened V by 1 base and J by 1 base, and 8 bases separated the two germline ends. The chain's CDR3 is CASSLETRSYEQYF. The DNA for the CDR3 is TGTGCCAGCAGCTTAGAAACCAGGTCCTACGAGCAGTACTTC. Using reference TRBV7-6 and TRBJ2-7 for the parts outside the CDR3, the full variable domain is GAGVSQSPRYKVTKRGQDVALRCDPISGHVSLYWYRQALGQGPEFLTYFNYEAQQDKSGLPNDRFSAERPEGSISTLTIQRTEQRDSAMYRCASSLETRSYEQYFGPGTRLTVT.

The rearrangement joins TRBV11-2 to TRBJ1-1; D may be TRBD1 (6 bases). The CDR3 extends over 14 amino acids. Per the germline V gene, CDR1 is SGHAT and CDR2 is FQNNGV. The V end was cut by 5 bases, the J end by 5 bases, with 15 bases between. This CDR3 reads CASSNRDVKTEAFF. The CDR3 nucleotides read TGTGCCAGCAGCAACAGGGACGTAAAGACTGAAGCTTTCTTT.

This sequence joins TRBV2 and TRBJ1-1; TRBD1 might be the D (6 bases). CDR3 length: 13 residues. V was trimmed by 10 bases and J by 2 bases, leaving 14 bases between them. Germline CDR1 and CDR2: SNHLY and FYNNEI. The CDR3 loop reads CATLRDTNTEAFF. The CDR3 nucleotides are TGTGCCACCCTCCGGGACACAAACACTGAAGCTTTCTTT.

This clone was counted a single time. This chain uses TRBV11-2 with TRBJ2-2; TRBD1 agrees at 7 bases. With 5 bases clipped from V and 2 bases from J, the junction kept 8 bases outside the gene matches. The germline V gene encodes CDR1 SGHAT and CDR2 FQNNGV. The CDR3 sequence is 16 residues long. Here the CDR3 reads CASSPGQMLNTGELFF. The CDR3 bases are TGTGCCAGCAGCCCGGGACAGATGTTAAACACCGGGGAGCTGTTTTTT.

The chain is built from TRBV7-2 and TRBJ2-1; D unclear. The CDR3 has 12 amino acids. Germline lookup yields CDR1 SGHTA and CDR2 FQGNSA. Trimming pared 3 bases from V and 4 bases from J, leaving 4 bases between. The CDR3 region has the DNA TGTGCCAGCAGCTTCCTTTACAATGAGCAGTTCTTC. Amino acid sequence: CASSFLYNEQFF.

This sequence joins TRBV7-6 and TRBJ1-6, with TRBD1 matching over 8 bases. This CDR3 is 17 amino acids long. V was pared by 5 bases and J by 7 bases, with 13 bases of the junction left unmatched. Germline values: CDR1 SGHVS, CDR2 FNYEAQ. Written as DNA, the CDR3 is TGTGCCAGCAGCGAGAACGTTCAGGGGGCAAGGAATTCACCCCTCCACTTT. It codes for CASSENVQGARNSPLHF. The entire variable domain, with the rest obtained from reference TRBV7-6 and TRBJ1-6, is as follows: GAGVSQSPRYKVTKRGQDVALRCDPISGHVSLYWYRQALGQGPEFLTYFNYEAQQDKSGLPNDRFSAERPEGSISTLTIQRTEQRDSAMYRCASSENVQGARNSPLHFGNGTRLTVT.

This chain uses TRBV5-6 with TRBJ2-1; no definite D call. V lost 2 bases and J 7 bases, leaving 10 bases between the germline ends. The germline V gene has CDR1 SGHDT and CDR2 YYEEEE. The CDR3 is 13 amino acids. DNA for the CDR3: TGTGCCAGCAGCTTTCCCCCCCAAAATGAGCAGTTCTTC. Protein product: CASSFPPQNEQFF.

The V call is TRBV7-6, the J call TRBJ2-7; D assignment may be TRBD1 or TRBD2 (5 bases each). The CDR3 sequence is 15 residues long. The V gene lost 4 bases and the J gene lost 5 bases, with 18 bases spanning the gap. The germline CDR1 and CDR2 sequences are SGHVS and FNYEAQ. The CDR3 protein is CASSWDLRGEDEQYF. The CDR3 region has the DNA TGTGCCAGCAGCTGGGACCTCCGTGGTGAAGACGAGCAGTACTTC.

The CDR3 DNA sequence: TGTGCCAGCAGTGAATGGGGGAACACTGAAGCTTTCTTT. It translates to CASSEWGNTEAFF. The chain couples TRBV6-1 to TRBJ1-1, with D uncertain. Trimming removed 2 bases from V and 1 base from J, with 5 bases in between. The CDR3 is made up of 13 amino acids. Germline assignment: CDR1 MNHNS and CDR2 SASEGT.